The clone carrying this T cell receptor (beta chain) was picked up one time. The source of the sample is a study of shared clonotypes between healthy human individuals. Sequencing used immunoSEQ multiplex PCR; TCRdb keeps in-frame clones, though not all of them. The sample lists 2 million to 3 million clones, roughly 93% occurring once. The germline gives CDR1 SGHRS, CDR2 YFSETQ. Trimming left V 1 base short and J 6 bases short, with 10 bases between. The CDR3 runs 13 residues. The sequenced material came from naive CD4+ T cells from PBMCs. Regarding subset: CD45RA+ positively selected. The J gene is TRBJ1-2, the V gene TRBV5-1, with a weak D call TRBD1 (5 bases). The clonotype originates from a man aged 18 to 30 in good health. Some clones in this sample may be carry-over from other donors' samples. CDR3 amino acids: CASSLPLRDGYTF. In DNA, the CDR3 is TGCGCCAGCAGCTTGCCACTCAGGGATGGCTACACCTTC.